This is a list of T cell receptor beta chains from one sample in a study of blood T cell repertoires in COVID-19. Produced via immunoSEQ multiplex PCR; TCRdb's table is partial and in-frame only. Of over 55,000 clones listed, about 87% were seen once; the top ten hold around 5%. The sample comprised peripheral blood. Source of these receptors: a man aged 50 to 60 with active COVID-19. Each CDR3 is given with its conserved first and last residue. D genes are given only for firm matches. For some rows the clone size is stated as once, few or many, or as a class when expanded; others skip it.

size,D,J,V,length,CDR3,DNA
few,TRBD1,TRBJ2-7,TRBV11-3,14,CASSLGGQGSEQYF,TGTGCCAGCAGCTTAGGGGGACAGGGGTCCGAGCAGTACTTC
.,TRBD2,TRBJ2-1,TRBV7-6,16,CASSLFSGTRDNEQFF,TGTGCCAGCAGCTTATTTAGCGGGACTCGGGACAATGAGCAGTTCTTC
.,.,TRBJ2-7,TRBV6-5,15,CASSYSETGPYEQYF,TGTGCCAGCAGTTACTCCGAGACAGGTCCCTACGAGCAGTACTTC
.,.,TRBJ2-5,TRBV4-1,14,CASSPRQGGETQYF,TGCGCCAGCAGCCCTAGACAGGGAGGTGAGACCCAGTACTTC
.,TRBD2,TRBJ2-7,TRBV7-2,16,CASSLVSTSVTYEQYF,TGTGCCAGCAGTCTAGTATCGACTAGCGTTACCTACGAGCAGTACTTC
.,TRBD2,TRBJ2-5,TRBV5-4,16,CASSLDGLAGAETQYF,TGTGCCAGCAGCTTGGATGGCCTAGCGGGAGCGGAGACCCAGTACTTC
.,TRBD1,TRBJ1-5,TRBV6-2/TRBV6-3,19,CASSYIRGTGSGSNQPQHF,TGTGCCAGCAGTTACATCAGAGGGACAGGGTCAGGGAGCAATCAGCCCCAGCATTTT
.,.,TRBJ2-1,TRBV28,15,CASSSPTGAYNEQFF,TGTGCCAGCAGTTCCCCAACGGGAGCCTACAATGAGCAGTTCTTC
.,.,TRBJ2-5,TRBV6-5,14,CASSRRDTQETQYF,TGTGCCAGCAGTCGCCGGGACACCCAAGAGACCCAGTACTTC
.,TRBD1,TRBJ1-5,TRBV28,15,CASSPGQGASQPQHF,TGTGCCAGCAGCCCCGGACAGGGGGCGTCCCAGCCCCAGCATTTT
.,TRBD1,TRBJ1-3,TRBV10-3,18,CAISEAGTGGISGNTIYF,TGTGCCATCAGTGAGGCCGGGACAGGGGGGATATCTGGAAACACCATATATTTT
.,TRBD1,TRBJ2-2,TRBV4-1,16,CASSQRITGGPGELFF,TGCGCCAGCAGCCAAAGAATCACAGGGGGTCCCGGGGAGCTGTTTTTT
.,.,TRBJ2-7,TRBV18,14,CASSYTRGGYEQYF,TGTGCCAGCTCATACACTAGGGGAGGCTACGAGCAGTACTTC
once,TRBD2,TRBJ2-3,TRBV27,17,CASSLDRLAGGRNTQYF,TGTGCCAGCAGTTTAGATAGACTAGCGGGAGGGCGTAATACGCAGTATTTT
.,TRBD2,TRBJ2-7,TRBV7-2,16,CASSPPGGRVVGEQYF,TGTGCCAGCAGCCCCCCCGGCGGGAGGGTCGTAGGCGAGCAGTACTTC
.,TRBD1,TRBJ1-4,TRBV19,15,CASIGNRGTNEKLFF,TGTGCCAGTATTGGAAACAGGGGCACTAATGAAAAACTGTTTTTT
.,.,TRBJ1-5,TRBV12-5,16,CASGLRTTERNQPQHF,TGTGCTAGTGGTTTAAGGACAACAGAGAGGAATCAGCCCCAGCATTTT
few,.,TRBJ1-5,TRBV30,13,CAWSVQGNQPQHF,TGTGCCTGGAGTGTACAGGGCAATCAGCCCCAGCATTTT
few,TRBD1,TRBJ1-5,TRBV9,14,CASSAGDSLRPQHF,TGTGCCAGCAGCGCAGGGGACAGTCTGCGGCCCCAGCATTTT
.,.,TRBJ2-7,TRBV2,15,CASSEGGLAAYEQYF,TGTGCCAGCAGTGAAGGGGGGCTAGCGGCCTACGAGCAGTACTTC
.,TRBD1,TRBJ1-1,TRBV29-1,14,CSALQGSRGTEAFF,TGCAGCGCCCTACAGGGGTCCCGTGGTACTGAAGCTTTCTTT
.,TRBD1,TRBJ1-5,TRBV6-2/TRBV6-3,17,CASSSWTGGDRNQPQHF,TGTGCCAGCAGTTCGTGGACAGGGGGCGATCGCAATCAGCCCCAGCATTTT
.,.,TRBJ1-2,TRBV6-1,13,CASSERGFDGYTF,TGTGCCAGCAGTGAAAGGGGATTCGATGGCTACACCTTC
.,TRBD1,TRBJ1-1,TRBV10-3,16,CAISEFGTGVNTEAFF,TGTGCCATCAGTGAATTTGGGACAGGGGTAAACACTGAAGCTTTCTTT
.,TRBD1,TRBJ1-3,TRBV4-2,16,CASSQARTGAGNTIYF,TGTGCCAGCAGCCAAGCAAGGACAGGGGCTGGAAACACCATATATTTT